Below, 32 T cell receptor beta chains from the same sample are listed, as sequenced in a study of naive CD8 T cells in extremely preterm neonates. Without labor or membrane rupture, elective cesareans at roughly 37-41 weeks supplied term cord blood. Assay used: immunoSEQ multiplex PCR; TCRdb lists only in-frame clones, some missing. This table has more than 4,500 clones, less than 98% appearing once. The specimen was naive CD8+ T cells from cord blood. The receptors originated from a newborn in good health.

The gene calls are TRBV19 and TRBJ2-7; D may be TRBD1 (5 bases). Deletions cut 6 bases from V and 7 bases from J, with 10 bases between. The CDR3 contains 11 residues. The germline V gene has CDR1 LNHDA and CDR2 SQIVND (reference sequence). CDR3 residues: CASSHAGEQYF. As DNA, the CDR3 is TGTGCCAGTAGCCACGCAGGGGAGCAGTACTTC.

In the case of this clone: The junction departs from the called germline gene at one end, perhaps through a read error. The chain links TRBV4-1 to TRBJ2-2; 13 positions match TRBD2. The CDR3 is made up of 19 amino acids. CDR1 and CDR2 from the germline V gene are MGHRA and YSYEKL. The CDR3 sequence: CASSQDPGTSGVNTGEPFF. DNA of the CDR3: TGCGCCAGCAGCCAAGATCCCGGGACTAGCGGGGTGAACACCGGGGAGCCGTTTTTT.

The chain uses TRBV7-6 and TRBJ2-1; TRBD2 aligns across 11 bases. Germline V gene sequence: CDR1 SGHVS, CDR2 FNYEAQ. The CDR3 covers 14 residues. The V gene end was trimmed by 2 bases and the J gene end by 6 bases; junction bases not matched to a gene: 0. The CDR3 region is CASSLTSGSNEQFF. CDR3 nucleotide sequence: TGTGCCAGCAGCTTAACTAGCGGGAGCAATGAGCAGTTCTTC. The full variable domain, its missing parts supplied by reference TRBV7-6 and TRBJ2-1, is GAGVSQSPRYKVTKRGQDVALRCDPISGHVSLYWYRQALGQGPEFLTYFNYEAQQDKSGLPNDRFSAERPEGSISTLTIQRTEQRDSAMYRCASSLTSGSNEQFFGPGTRLTVL.

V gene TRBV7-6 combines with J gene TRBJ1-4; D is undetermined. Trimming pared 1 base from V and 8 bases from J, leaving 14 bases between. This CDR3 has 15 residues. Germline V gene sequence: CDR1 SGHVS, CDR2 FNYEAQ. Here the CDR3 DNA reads TGTGCCAGCAGCTTAGTACGAGGGAGGGTGGAAAAACTGTTTTTT. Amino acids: CASSLVRGRVEKLFF. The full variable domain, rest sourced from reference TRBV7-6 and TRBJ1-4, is GAGVSQSPRYKVTKRGQDVALRCDPISGHVSLYWYRQALGQGPEFLTYFNYEAQQDKSGLPNDRFSAERPEGSISTLTIQRTEQRDSAMYRCASSLVRGRVEKLFFGSGTQLSVL.

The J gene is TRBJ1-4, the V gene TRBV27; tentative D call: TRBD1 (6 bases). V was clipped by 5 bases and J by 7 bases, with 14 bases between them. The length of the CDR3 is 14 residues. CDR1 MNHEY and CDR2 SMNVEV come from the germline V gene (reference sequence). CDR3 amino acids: CASSPPDRPEKLFF. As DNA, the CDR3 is TGTGCCAGCAGTCCACCGGACAGACCTGAAAAACTGTTTTTT. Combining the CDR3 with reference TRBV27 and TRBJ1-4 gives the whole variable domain EAQVTQNPRYLITVTGKKLTVTCSQNMNHEYMSWYRQDPGLGLRQIYYSMNVEVTDKGDVPEGYKVSRKEKRNFPLILESPSPNQTSLYFCASSPPDRPEKLFFGSGTQLSVL.

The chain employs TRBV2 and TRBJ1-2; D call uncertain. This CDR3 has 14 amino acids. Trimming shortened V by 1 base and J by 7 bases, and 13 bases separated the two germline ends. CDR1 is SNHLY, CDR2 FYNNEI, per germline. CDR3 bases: TGTGCCAGCAGTGAAGGCCCCCGCGGCGGTGGCTACACCTTC. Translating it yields CASSEGPRGGGYTF.

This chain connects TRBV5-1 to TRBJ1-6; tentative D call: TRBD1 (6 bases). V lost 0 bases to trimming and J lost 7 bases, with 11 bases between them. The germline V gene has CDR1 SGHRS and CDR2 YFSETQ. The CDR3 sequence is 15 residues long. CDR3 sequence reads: CASSLVAGENSPLHF. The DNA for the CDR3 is TGCGCCAGCAGCTTGGTAGCAGGGGAGAATTCACCCCTCCACTTT.

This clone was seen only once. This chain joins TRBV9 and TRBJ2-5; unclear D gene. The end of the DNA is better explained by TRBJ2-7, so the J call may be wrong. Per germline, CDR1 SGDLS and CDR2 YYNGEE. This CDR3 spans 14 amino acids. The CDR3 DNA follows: TGTGCCAGCAGCGTAGGAGGCCCCATTTACGAGCAGTACTTC. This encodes CASSVGGPIYEQYF.

The CDR3 region is CASSVDRQAYEQYF. CDR3 bases: TGTGCCAGCAGCGTAGATCGACAGGCCTACGAGCAGTACTTC. The chain is built from TRBV9 and TRBJ2-7, with D perhaps matching TRBD1 (6 bases). The V gene lost 0 bases and the J gene lost 2 bases, with 9 bases spanning the gap. In germline, CDR1 is SGDLS, CDR2 YYNGEE. This CDR3 contains 14 residues.

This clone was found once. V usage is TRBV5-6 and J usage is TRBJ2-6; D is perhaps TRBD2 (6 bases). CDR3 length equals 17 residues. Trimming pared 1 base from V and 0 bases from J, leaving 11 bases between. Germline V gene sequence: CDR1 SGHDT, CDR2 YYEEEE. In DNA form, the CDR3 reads TGTGCCAGCAGCTTGAGGCTAGCGCCCTCTGGGGCCAACGTCCTGACTTTC. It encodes CASSLRLAPSGANVLTF.

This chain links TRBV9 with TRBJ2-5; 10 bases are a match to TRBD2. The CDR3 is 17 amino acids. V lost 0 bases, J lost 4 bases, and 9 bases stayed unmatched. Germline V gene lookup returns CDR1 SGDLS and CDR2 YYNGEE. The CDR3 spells CASSVGSGGVMGETQYF. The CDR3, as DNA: TGTGCCAGCAGCGTAGGAAGCGGGGGGGTCATGGGAGAGACCCAGTACTTC.

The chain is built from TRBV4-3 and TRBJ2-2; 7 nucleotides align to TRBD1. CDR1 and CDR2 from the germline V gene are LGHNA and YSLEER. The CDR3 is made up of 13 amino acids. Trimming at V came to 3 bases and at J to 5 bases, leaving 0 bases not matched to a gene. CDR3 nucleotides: TGCGCCAGCAGCCAGACAGGGACCGGGGAGCTGTTTTTT. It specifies CASSQTGTGELFF.

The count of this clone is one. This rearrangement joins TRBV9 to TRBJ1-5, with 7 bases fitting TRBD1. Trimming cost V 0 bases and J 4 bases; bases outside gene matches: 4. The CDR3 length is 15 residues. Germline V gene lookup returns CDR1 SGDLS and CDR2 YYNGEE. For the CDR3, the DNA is TGTGCCAGCAGCGTAGAAGGGGGCGTGAATCAGCCCCAGCATTTT. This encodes CASSVEGGVNQPQHF.

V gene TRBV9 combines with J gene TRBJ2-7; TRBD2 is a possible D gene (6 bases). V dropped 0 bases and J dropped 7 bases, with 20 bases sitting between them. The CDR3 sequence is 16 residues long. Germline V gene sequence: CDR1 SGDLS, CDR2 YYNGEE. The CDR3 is CASSVDPGRGTEEQYF. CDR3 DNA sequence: TGTGCCAGCAGCGTAGACCCGGGACGGGGGACGGAGGAGCAGTACTTC.

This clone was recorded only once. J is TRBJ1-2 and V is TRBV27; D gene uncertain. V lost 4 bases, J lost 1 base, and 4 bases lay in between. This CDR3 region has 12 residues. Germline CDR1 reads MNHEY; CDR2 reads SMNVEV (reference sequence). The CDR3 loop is CASSSNNYGYTF. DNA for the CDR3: TGTGCCAGCAGTTCAAATAACTATGGCTACACCTTC.

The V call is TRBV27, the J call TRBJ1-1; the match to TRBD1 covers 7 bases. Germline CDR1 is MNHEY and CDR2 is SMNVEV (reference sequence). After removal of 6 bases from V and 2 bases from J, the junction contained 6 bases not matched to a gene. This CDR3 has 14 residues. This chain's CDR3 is CASSLDRVNTEAFF. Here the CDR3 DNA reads TGTGCCAGCAGCTTAGACAGGGTAAACACTGAAGCTTTCTTT.

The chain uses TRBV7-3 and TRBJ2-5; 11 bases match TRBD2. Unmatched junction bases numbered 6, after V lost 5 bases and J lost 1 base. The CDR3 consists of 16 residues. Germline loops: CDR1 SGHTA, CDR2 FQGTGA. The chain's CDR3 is CASSEYSGRAQETQYF. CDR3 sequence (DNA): TGTGCCAGCAGCGAATATAGCGGGAGGGCCCAAGAGACCCAGTACTTC.

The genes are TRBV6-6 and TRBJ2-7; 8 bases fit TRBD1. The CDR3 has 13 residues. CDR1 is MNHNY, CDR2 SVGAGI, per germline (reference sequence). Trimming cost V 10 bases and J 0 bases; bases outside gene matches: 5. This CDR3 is CAIRDRSSYEQYF. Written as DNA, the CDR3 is TGTGCCATCCGGGACAGGAGCTCCTACGAGCAGTACTTC.

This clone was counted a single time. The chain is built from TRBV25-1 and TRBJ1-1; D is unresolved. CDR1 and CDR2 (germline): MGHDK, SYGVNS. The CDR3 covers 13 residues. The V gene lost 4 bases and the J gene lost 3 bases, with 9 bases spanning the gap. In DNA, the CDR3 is TGTGCCAGCAGTGCGGGGTTGGACACTGAAGCTTTCTTT. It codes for CASSAGLDTEAFF.

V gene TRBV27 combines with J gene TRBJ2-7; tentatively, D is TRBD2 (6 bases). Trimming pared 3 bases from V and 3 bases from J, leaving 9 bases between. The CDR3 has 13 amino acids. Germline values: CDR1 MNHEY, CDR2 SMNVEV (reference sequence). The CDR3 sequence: CASSFAGGYEQYF. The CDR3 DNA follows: TGTGCCAGCAGTTTTGCCGGGGGCTACGAGCAGTACTTC.

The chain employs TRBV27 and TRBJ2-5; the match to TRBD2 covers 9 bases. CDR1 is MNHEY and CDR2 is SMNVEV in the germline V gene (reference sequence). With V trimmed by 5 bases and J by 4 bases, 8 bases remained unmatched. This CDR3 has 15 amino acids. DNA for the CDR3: TGTGCCAGCAGTCGGTCCCTAGCGGGGCTAGAGACCCAGTACTTC. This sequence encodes CASSRSLAGLETQYF.

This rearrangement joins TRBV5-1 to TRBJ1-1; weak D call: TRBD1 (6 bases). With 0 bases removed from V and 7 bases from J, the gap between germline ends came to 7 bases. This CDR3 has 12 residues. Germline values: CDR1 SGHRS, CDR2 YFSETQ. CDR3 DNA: TGCGCCAGCAGCTTGGTCAGGGGTGAAGCTTTCTTT. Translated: CASSLVRGEAFF. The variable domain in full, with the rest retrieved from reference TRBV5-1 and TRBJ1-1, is KAGVTQTPRYLIKTRGQQVTLSCSPISGHRSVSWYQQTPGQGLQFLFEYFSETQRNKGNFPGRFSGRQFSNSRSEMNVSTLELGDSALYLCASSLVRGEAFFGQGTRLTVV.

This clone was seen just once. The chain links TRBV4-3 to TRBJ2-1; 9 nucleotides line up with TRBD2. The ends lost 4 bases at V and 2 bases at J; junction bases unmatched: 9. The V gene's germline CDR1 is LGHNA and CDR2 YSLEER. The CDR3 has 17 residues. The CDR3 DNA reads TGCGCCAGCAGCCCCTTGTGGGCGGGAGGGACCTACAATGAGCAGTTCTTC. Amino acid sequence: CASSPLWAGGTYNEQFF.

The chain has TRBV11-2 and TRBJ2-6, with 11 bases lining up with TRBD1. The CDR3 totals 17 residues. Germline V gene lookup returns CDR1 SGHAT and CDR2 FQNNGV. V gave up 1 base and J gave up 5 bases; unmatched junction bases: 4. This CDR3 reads CASSLGTGGPWANVLTF. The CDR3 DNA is TGTGCCAGCAGCTTAGGGACAGGGGGCCCGTGGGCCAACGTCCTGACTTTC.

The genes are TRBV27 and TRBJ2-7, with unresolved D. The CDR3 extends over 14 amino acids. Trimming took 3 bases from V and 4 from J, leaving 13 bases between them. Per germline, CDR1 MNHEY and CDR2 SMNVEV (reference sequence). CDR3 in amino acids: CASSLGARSYEQYF. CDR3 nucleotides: TGTGCCAGCAGTTTGGGTGCCAGGTCGTACGAGCAGTACTTC.

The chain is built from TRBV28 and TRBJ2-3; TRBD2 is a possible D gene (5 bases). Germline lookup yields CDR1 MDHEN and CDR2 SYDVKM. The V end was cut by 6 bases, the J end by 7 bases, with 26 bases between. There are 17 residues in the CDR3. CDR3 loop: CASRVPIRTAIINTQYF. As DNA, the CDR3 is TGTGCCAGCAGAGTTCCGATACGGACTGCAATTATTAATACGCAGTATTTT.

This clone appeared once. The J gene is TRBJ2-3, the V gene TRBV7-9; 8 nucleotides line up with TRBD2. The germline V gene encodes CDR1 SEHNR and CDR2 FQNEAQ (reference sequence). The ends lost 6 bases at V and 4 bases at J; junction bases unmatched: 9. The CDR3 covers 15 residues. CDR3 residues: CASSSTGGAADTQYF. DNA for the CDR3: TGTGCCAGCAGTTCTACCGGGGGGGCCGCAGATACGCAGTATTTT.

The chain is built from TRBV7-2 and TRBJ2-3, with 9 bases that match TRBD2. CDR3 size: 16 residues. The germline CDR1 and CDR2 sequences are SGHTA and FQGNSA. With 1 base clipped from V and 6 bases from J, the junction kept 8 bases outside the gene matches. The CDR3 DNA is TGTGCCAGCAGCTTAGGCCTAGCGGGGCTCGGGGATACGCAGTATTTT. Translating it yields CASSLGLAGLGDTQYF.

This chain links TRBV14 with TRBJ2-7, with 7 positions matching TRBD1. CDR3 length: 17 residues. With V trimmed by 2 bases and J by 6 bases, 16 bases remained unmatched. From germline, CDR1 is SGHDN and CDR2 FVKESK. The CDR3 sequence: CASSQSGQDVNPPEQYF. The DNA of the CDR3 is TGTGCCAGCAGCCAATCAGGACAGGATGTTAACCCCCCCGAGCAGTACTTC.

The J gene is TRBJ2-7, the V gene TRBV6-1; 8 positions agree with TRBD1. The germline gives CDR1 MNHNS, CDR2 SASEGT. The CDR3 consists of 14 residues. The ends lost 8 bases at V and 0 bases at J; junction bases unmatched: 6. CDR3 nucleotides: TGTGCCAGCGAGGGAACAGGGGGCTCCTACGAGCAGTACTTC. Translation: CASEGTGGSYEQYF.

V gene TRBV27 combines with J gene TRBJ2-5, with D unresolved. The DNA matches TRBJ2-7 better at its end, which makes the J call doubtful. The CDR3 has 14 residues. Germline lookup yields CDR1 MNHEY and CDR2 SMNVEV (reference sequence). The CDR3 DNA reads TGTGCCAGCAGTTTGGGTGCCAGGTCGTACGAGCAGTACTTC. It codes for CASSLGARSYEQYF.

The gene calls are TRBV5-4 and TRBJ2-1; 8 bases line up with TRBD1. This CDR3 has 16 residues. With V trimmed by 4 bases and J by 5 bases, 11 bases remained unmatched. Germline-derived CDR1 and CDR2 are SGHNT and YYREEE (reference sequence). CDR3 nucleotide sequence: TGTGCCAGCAGCGGCGGGACAGGAGATCCGAACAATGAGCAGTTCTTC. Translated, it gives CASSGGTGDPNNEQFF.